This paragraph reports one TCR beta chain. The participants were between about 18 and 100 years old and came from about two dozen US areas. Participants reported their clinical history, and cohort assignment relied on those reports. This record belongs to a study of blood T cell repertoires in COVID-19. On the study more broadly: The cDNA or gDNA used as material had been derived from T cells, B-cell-depleted T cells, or PBMCs.

CDR3 length equals 15 residues. CDR1 SGDLS and CDR2 YYNGEE come from the germline V gene. V gave up 0 bases and J gave up 1 base, with 8 bases separating them. In the authors' workflow: Counts of nucleated cells, estimated from reference gene primer amplification, were obtained. Clones were sequenced by immunoSEQ multiplex PCR, and TCRdb holds only the in-frame ones, with some missing. The V and J calls and clone size are taken from that table; D and trimming were inferred from the DNA. The top ten clones hold around 1% of a sample with some 300,000 clones, roughly 87% of them seen once. This rearrangement joins TRBV9 to TRBJ1-5; D gene unclear. This receptor was taken from a woman in her 30s who had recovered from COVID-19. Sequencing was performed on PBMCs or T cells enriched from blood (not recorded which). CDR3 coding DNA: TGTGCCAGCAGCGTAGATCCAGTCAGCAATCAGCCCCAGCATTTT. Translated: CASSVDPVSNQPQHF.